The 30 T cell receptor beta chains given below trace back to one sample, sequenced in a study of T cells after yellow fever vaccination (dated 2019 in TCRdb). Libraries came from 5' RACE. TCRdb records Illumina HiSeq 2500 as the sequencer. The raw public data were reprocessed by TCRdb itself: fastp quality trimming at Q25, MiXCR clonotype calling, in-frame beta chains only. Rows with a matching CDR3 protein are joined into one entry that keeps the most common DNA and genes. The sample table shows some 550,000 distinct CDR3 sequences, and 15% to 20% are seen once. The ten largest make up 14% of the sample. Sample treatment or condition, as interpreted from the label and publication: live attenuated yellow fever vaccine strain. Material: PBMCs, obtained 15 days after the yellow fever booster vaccination. These receptors came from a man aged 25 to 40 who received the YFV17D yellow fever vaccine.

CDR3 in amino acids: CAASFLAVDTQYF. CDR3 in DNA: TGTGCCGCCTCCTTCCTAGCCGTTGATACGCAGTATTTT. This chain links TRBV30 with TRBJ2-3; the D gene is possibly TRBD2 (5 bases). Trimming shortened V by 8 bases and J by 6 bases, and 18 bases separated the two germline ends. This CDR3 is 13 amino acids long. Germline assignment: CDR1 GTSNPN and CDR2 SVGIG (reference sequence).

The V gene is TRBV30, the J gene TRBJ1-5; 9 bases are a match to TRBD1. V lost 4 bases to trimming and J lost 6 bases; unmatched junction nucleotides: 10. The CDR3 spans 15 residues. Germline CDR1 is GTSNPN and CDR2 is SVGIG (reference sequence). The CDR3 region has the DNA TGTGCCTGGACCAGGGGGGACAGGGTGACTCAGCCCCAGCATTTT. This translates into CAWTRGDRVTQPQHF. Variable domain in full (rest from reference TRBV30 and TRBJ1-5): SQTIHQWPATLVQPVGSPLSLECTVEGTSNPNLYWYRQAAGRGLQLLFYSVGIGQISSEVPQNLSASRPQDRQFILSSKKLLLSDSGFYLCAWTRGDRVTQPQHFGDGTRLSIL.

This clonotype has just a few counts. The chain couples TRBV20-1 to TRBJ2-5, with a tentative D call TRBD2 (5 bases). The V and J ends lost 5 bases and 6 bases respectively, with 13 bases between them. CDR1 and CDR2 (germline): DFQATT, SNEGSKA (reference sequence). The CDR3 consists of 12 residues. The CDR3 is CSAEGRNKTQYF. The DNA of the CDR3 is TGCAGTGCTGAGGGTCGAAACAAGACCCAGTACTTC.

This clonotype was found a few times. The V gene is TRBV29-1, the J gene TRBJ2-3; 11 nucleotides align to TRBD2. Germline values: CDR1 SQVTM, CDR2 ANQGSEA. The junction had 3 bases not matched to a gene; V was cut back by 4 bases and J by 3 bases. This CDR3 region has 14 residues. In DNA, the CDR3 is TGCAGCGTTGGACTAGCGGGAAGGACAGATACGCAGTATTTT. Residues: CSVGLAGRTDTQYF.

This clonotype was counted only a few times. J is TRBJ2-2 and V is TRBV20-1; D is possibly TRBD1 (5 bases). Germline V CDR1 and CDR2: DFQATT, SNEGSKA (reference sequence). Trimming stripped 6 bases from V and 7 bases from J, with 12 bases between. CDR3 length: 12 residues. The CDR3 loop is CSARQTDGELFF. DNA for the CDR3: TGCAGTGCCCGACAGACAGACGGGGAGCTGTTTTTT.

Only a few counts were recorded for this clonotype. This chain links TRBV7-2 with TRBJ2-2; D unclear. The CDR3 runs 15 residues. Trimming took 2 bases from V and 7 from J, leaving 14 bases between them. Per germline, CDR1 SGHTA and CDR2 FQGNSA. This CDR3 reads CASSLYFNPDGELFF. The CDR3 nucleotides read TGTGCCAGCAGCTTATATTTTAACCCCGACGGGGAGCTGTTTTTT.

The V gene is TRBV25-1, the J gene TRBJ2-7; possibly TRBD2 for D (5 bases). Trimming cost V 8 bases and J 1 base, with 15 bases left between them. Germline CDR1 and CDR2: MGHDK and SYGVNS. The CDR3 totals 14 residues. The CDR3 protein is CASQKGVGSYEQYF. CDR3 bases: TGTGCCAGCCAGAAGGGAGTTGGTTCCTACGAGCAGTACTTC.

The V call is TRBV20-1, the J call TRBJ2-1; D is possibly TRBD1 (5 bases). This CDR3 has 13 residues. V lost 2 bases and J 10 bases, leaving 15 bases between the germline ends. Germline CDR1 reads DFQATT; CDR2 reads SNEGSKA (reference sequence). In DNA form, the CDR3 reads TGCAGTGCTAGATCATCCAGGGCCCCCGAGCAGTTCTTC. Its protein product is CSARSSRAPEQFF.

This chain links TRBV20-1 with TRBJ2-1; 14 positions match TRBD2. J was trimmed by 4 bases and V by 6 bases; bases with no gene match: 17. CDR3 size: 19 residues. Germline loops: CDR1 DFQATT, CDR2 SNEGSKA (reference sequence). The DNA of the CDR3 is TGCAGTGCGGCCTCGGGACTAGCGGGAGAGGTCATCTCGTACAATGAGCAGTTCTTC. Translated: CSAASGLAGEVISYNEQFF.

The J gene is TRBJ2-4, the V gene TRBV28, with D possibly being TRBD1 (6 bases). Germline V gives CDR1 MDHEN, CDR2 SYDVKM. This CDR3 has 16 residues. Trimming pared 3 bases from V and 3 bases from J, leaving 15 bases between. In nucleotides, the CDR3 is TGTGCCAGCAGTTTTGTACAGAAGGGGGACAAAAACATTCAGTACTTC. Translated, it gives CASSFVQKGDKNIQYF.

Only a few counts were recorded for this clonotype. The chain uses TRBV12-3 or TRBV12-4 and TRBJ2-2; possibly TRBD2 for D (6 bases). With 5 bases removed from V and 1 base from J, the gap between germline ends came to 11 bases. The CDR3 contains 15 residues. The CDR3 sequence is CASSPRRENTGELFF. CDR3 in DNA: TGTGCCAGCAGTCCCCGGCGGGAGAACACCGGGGAGCTGTTTTTT.

This clonotype was picked up a small number of times. The chain carries TRBV7-9 and TRBJ2-7; D call uncertain. The CDR3 covers 13 residues. Trimming took 1 base from V and 8 from J, leaving 12 bases between them. The germline CDR1 and CDR2 sequences are SEHNR and FQNEAQ (reference sequence). The CDR3 is CASSLERVRKQYF. DNA for the CDR3: TGTGCCAGCAGCTTAGAAAGGGTACGAAAGCAGTACTTC. Combining the CDR3 with reference TRBV7-9 and TRBJ2-7 gives the whole variable domain DTGVSQNPRHKITKRGQNVTFRCDPISEHNRLYWYRQTLGQGPEFLTYFQNEAQLEKSRLLSDRFSAERPKGSFSTLEIQRTEQGDSAMYLCASSLERVRKQYFGPGTRLTVT.

The V and J genes are TRBV29-1 and TRBJ2-1; perhaps D is TRBD1 or TRBD2 (5 bases each). Germline V gene data show CDR1 as SQVTM and CDR2 as ANQGSEA. The CDR3 extends over 15 amino acids. The V and J ends lost 1 base and 8 bases respectively, with 18 bases between them. Here the CDR3 reads CSVEVSGTGVDEQFF. The CDR3 region has the DNA TGCAGCGTTGAAGTGTCGGGGACCGGGGTAGATGAGCAGTTCTTC.

The CDR3 nucleotides are TGCAGTGCTAGAGATCCAGGGCGGGAGTCAAGGGCAGATACGCAGTATTTT. Translation: CSARDPGRESRADTQYF. The rearrangement uses TRBV20-1 and TRBJ2-3; 7 bases line up with TRBD2. After removal of 0 bases from V and 4 bases from J, the junction contained 13 bases not matched to a gene. The germline V gene has CDR1 DFQATT and CDR2 SNEGSKA (reference sequence). The CDR3 spans 17 residues.

The rearrangement joins TRBV12-3 or TRBV12-4 to TRBJ2-1; 9 nucleotides match TRBD2. This CDR3 has 15 amino acids. Losses at the gene ends were 1 base for V and 6 bases for J; bases not matched to a gene: 4. The DNA for the CDR3 is TGTGCCAGCAGTTTAGTAGCGGGAGCCATCAATGAGCAGTTCTTC. This sequence encodes CASSLVAGAINEQFF.

This sequence joins TRBV18 and TRBJ1-1; D gene unclear. Trimming left V 1 base short and J 3 bases short, with 12 bases between. The CDR3 is made up of 15 amino acids. Germline V gene data show CDR1 as KGHSH and CDR2 as LQKENI. The CDR3 coding sequence is TGTGCCAGCTCACCACTGCCCCCAGGAGACACTGAAGCTTTCTTT. As protein: CASSPLPPGDTEAFF. Using reference TRBV18 and TRBJ1-1 for the parts outside the CDR3, the full variable domain is NAGVMQNPRHLVRRRGQEARLRCSPMKGHSHVYWYRQLPEEGLKFMVYLQKENIIDESGMPKERFSAEFPKEGPSILRIQQVVRGDSAAYFCASSPLPPGDTEAFFGQGTRLTVV.

This clonotype has just a few counts. This rearrangement joins TRBV4-2 to TRBJ2-3; 16 bases line up with TRBD2. CDR3 length: 18 residues. Germline V gene data show CDR1 as LGHNA and CDR2 as YNFKEQ. J lost 6 bases, V lost 4 bases, and 10 bases had no gene match. The chain's CDR3 is CASSRGLAGGPARDTQYF. The CDR3 nucleotides are TGTGCCAGCAGCCGGGGACTAGCGGGAGGGCCGGCCCGCGATACGCAGTATTTT.

This clonotype has more than one count but fewer than ten. V and J are TRBV6-1 and TRBJ1-2; a possible D gene is TRBD1 (5 bases). The CDR3 sequence is 14 residues long. Germline assignment: CDR1 MNHNS and CDR2 SASEGT. The ends were cut back, 7 bases at V and 8 bases at J, with 20 bases in the middle. The CDR3 nucleotides are TGTGCCAGCAAATCCGGGACTCTAATGGGCGGCTACACCTTC. This codes for CASKSGTLMGGYTF.

The chain couples TRBV20-1 to TRBJ2-1; D ambiguous. From germline, CDR1 is DFQATT and CDR2 SNEGSKA (reference sequence). The CDR3 totals 15 residues. Trimming took 2 bases from V and 1 from J, leaving 12 bases between them. In DNA form, the CDR3 reads TGCAGTGCTAGACCGCCAGTTGGGTCCTACAATGAGCAGTTCTTC. It encodes CSARPPVGSYNEQFF.

The CDR3 DNA sequence: TGTGCCAGCCGAGCGGGAGGTCCCCCAATAGATACGCAGTATTTT. It translates to CASRAGGPPIDTQYF. The chain joins TRBV6-1 to TRBJ2-3; TRBD2 matches 9 bases. Germline V gives CDR1 MNHNS, CDR2 SASEGT. J was trimmed by 5 bases and V by 8 bases; bases with no gene match: 11. The CDR3 totals 15 residues.

J is TRBJ2-1 and V is TRBV30; 9 bases fit TRBD2. The germline V gene encodes CDR1 GTSNPN and CDR2 SVGIG (reference sequence). The CDR3 runs to 15 residues. The V segment lost 4 bases and the J segment 9 bases; nucleotides outside the gene matches: 13. The CDR3 bases are TGTGCCTGGAACGGATTAGCGGGAGCCACGGGTGAGCAGTTCTTC. Translating it yields CAWNGLAGATGEQFF.

This clonotype came up a few times. The chain carries TRBV24-1 and TRBJ2-7; D might be TRBD2 (6 bases). Trimming stripped 11 bases from V and 0 bases from J, with 16 bases between. The CDR3 consists of 14 residues. CDR1 is KGHDR, CDR2 SFDVKD, per germline. CDR3 nucleotide sequence: TGTGCCATCCGGCGGGGCCTAAGCTCCTACGAGCAGTACTTC. This encodes CAIRRGLSSYEQYF.

This clonotype was recorded a few times. This chain connects TRBV5-1 to TRBJ2-7, with a weak D call TRBD1 (5 bases). The V end lost 3 bases, the J end lost 2 bases, and 15 bases lay between the germline ends. Germline V gives CDR1 SGHRS, CDR2 YFSETQ. The CDR3 totals 15 residues. The CDR3 DNA is TGCGCCAGCAGCTGGGGCACCCCTGCGCCCTACGAGCAGTACTTC. It encodes CASSWGTPAPYEQYF.

This clonotype was counted only a few times. The chain couples TRBV29-1 to TRBJ1-1; 9 nucleotides line up with TRBD1. Unmatched junction bases numbered 8, after V lost 1 base and J lost 11 bases. The germline V gene encodes CDR1 SQVTM and CDR2 ANQGSEA. This CDR3 is 13 amino acids long. Here the CDR3 DNA reads TGCAGCGTTGAAGTCACAGGGGGCTCGGATGCTTTCTTT. Protein sequence: CSVEVTGGSDAFF.

The rearrangement uses TRBV5-1 and TRBJ1-1, with no clear D. The CDR3 contains 13 residues. CDR1 is SGHRS, CDR2 YFSETQ, per germline. With 2 bases removed from V and 3 bases from J, the gap between germline ends came to 8 bases. Written as DNA, the CDR3 is TGCGCCAGCAGCTTACCCAGCGACACTGAAGCTTTCTTT. The encoded protein is CASSLPSDTEAFF.

J is TRBJ1-4 and V is TRBV20-1; D is uncertain. The germline gives CDR1 DFQATT, CDR2 SNEGSKA (reference sequence). This CDR3 has 12 amino acids. The V and J ends lost 6 bases and 4 bases respectively, with 9 bases between them. CDR3 coding DNA: TGCAGTGCCCCATTACATAATGAAAAACTGTTTTTT. Its protein product is CSAPLHNEKLFF.

This sequence joins TRBV12-3 or TRBV12-4 and TRBJ2-1; D may be TRBD2 (6 bases). V was shortened by 6 bases and J by 6 bases, with 12 bases between the two germline ends. This CDR3 is 13 amino acids long. The CDR3 loop is CASRGLDPNEQFF. The CDR3 DNA reads TGTGCCAGCAGGGGACTCGACCCCAATGAGCAGTTCTTC.

This clonotype showed up just a few times. The chain recombines TRBV7-6 with TRBJ2-7; D call uncertain. Germline V gene data show CDR1 as SGHVS and CDR2 as FNYEAQ. The CDR3 totals 14 residues. Trimming pared 1 base from V and 4 bases from J, leaving 11 bases between. The DNA for the CDR3 is TGTGCCAGCAGCTTAGGAGTGGCCGGTTACGAGCAGTACTTC. This encodes CASSLGVAGYEQYF.

This clonotype has only a few counts. V is TRBV10-3 and J is TRBJ2-5; 7 bases map to TRBD1. V dropped 7 bases and J dropped 5; count of bases not matched to a gene: 13. The CDR3 has 15 residues. From germline, CDR1 is ENHRY and CDR2 SYGVKD. The CDR3 DNA reads TGTGCCATCAAGGGCGAGGGACAGAAGTGGGAGACCCAGTACTTC. This codes for CAIKGEGQKWETQYF.

This clonotype was picked up a small number of times. This rearrangement joins TRBV2 to TRBJ1-6; D is unresolved. CDR1 and CDR2 from the germline V gene are SNHLY and FYNNEI. CDR3 size: 15 residues. Trimming removed 8 bases from V and 6 bases from J, with 17 bases in between. The CDR3 DNA reads TGTGCCAGCTACGACTACCCCCCGGGTAATTCACCCCTCCACTTT. Translated: CASYDYPPGNSPLHF.